A single sample gave rise to the 22 T cell receptor beta chains below, sequenced in a study of shared clonotypes between healthy human individuals. Sequencing used immunoSEQ multiplex PCR; TCRdb keeps in-frame clones, though not all of them. The sample has hundreds of thousands of clones, more than 70% seen once; the top ten hold around 1.8%. The specimen sequenced was memory CD4+ T cells sorted from blood. Subset described: CD45RA-negative fraction. These receptors all stem from a woman in her 30s in good health.

The J gene is TRBJ1-1, the V gene TRBV28; tentative D call: TRBD1 (6 bases). Trimming took off 6 bases at V and 7 bases at J, with 15 bases between the two ends. Germline CDR1 is MDHEN and CDR2 is SYDVKM. This CDR3 region has 13 residues. The CDR3 region has the DNA TGTGCCAGCAGCAATTACAGGGTCAATGAAGCTTTCTTT. This translates into CASSNYRVNEAFF.

This chain joins TRBV27 and TRBJ1-2, with a weak D call TRBD1 (6 bases). The ends were cut back, 3 bases at V and 8 bases at J, with 13 bases in the middle. CDR1 is MNHEY, CDR2 SMNVEV, per germline (reference sequence). The CDR3 has 13 amino acids. CDR3: CASSLHRAGGYTF. CDR3 coding DNA: TGTGCCAGCAGTTTGCACAGGGCAGGCGGCTACACCTTC.

The sample holds a few counts of this clone. V and J are TRBV19 and TRBJ1-2; 9 bases align to TRBD1. Germline V gives CDR1 LNHDA, CDR2 SQIVND (reference sequence). J gave up 2 bases and V 4 bases, and 5 bases lay outside the gene matches. CDR3 length equals 15 residues. Written as DNA, the CDR3 is TGTGCCAGTAGTACCGGGACAGGGACCAACTATGGCTACACCTTC. This codes for CASSTGTGTNYGYTF.

The chain combines TRBV5-8 with TRBJ1-2; D not resolved. The CDR3 contains 16 residues. Trimming took 4 bases from V and 1 from J, leaving 17 bases between them. CDR1 SGHTS and CDR2 YDEGEE come from the germline V gene. In DNA form, the CDR3 reads TGTGCCAGCAGCATCCATCAAGGCAATCTTAACTATGGCTACACCTTC. Protein: CASSIHQGNLNYGYTF.

There are many counts of this clone. V usage is TRBV7-6 and J usage is TRBJ2-7, with TRBD1 matching over 10 bases. Germline lookup yields CDR1 SGHVS and CDR2 FNYEAQ. After removal of 5 bases from V and 5 bases from J, the junction contained 9 bases not matched to a gene. The CDR3 totals 15 residues. The DNA of the CDR3 is TGTGCCAGCAGCCCTGCCGGGACAGGGGCCCACGAGCAGTACTTC. Its protein product is CASSPAGTGAHEQYF.

The V gene is TRBV28, the J gene TRBJ1-2, with 8 positions matching TRBD1. CDR3 length equals 14 residues. Germline CDR1 MDHEN, CDR2 SYDVKM. V trimming: 6 bases; J trimming: 5 bases; junction bases outside the gene matches: 8. For the CDR3, the DNA is TGTGCCAGCAGACGCCTCGACAGGGGATATGGCTACACCTTC. As protein: CASRRLDRGYGYTF.

The CDR3 DNA reads as TGTGCCAGCAGGGACAGACCGGGACAAGCGAACACCGGGGAGCTGTTTTTT. Protein: CASRDRPGQANTGELFF. This chain uses TRBV27 with TRBJ2-2; D possibly corresponds to TRBD1 (6 bases). V was cut by 6 bases and J by 0 bases, with 17 bases left in between. The CDR3 totals 17 residues. Germline assignment: CDR1 MNHEY and CDR2 SMNVEV (reference sequence).

The chain employs TRBV2 and TRBJ2-7; D unclear. The CDR3 is made up of 11 amino acids. Trimming shortened V by 4 bases and J by 5 bases, and 6 bases separated the two germline ends. Per germline, CDR1 SNHLY and CDR2 FYNNEI. The CDR3 coding sequence is TGTGCCAGCAGTGGGGTCGACGAGCAGTACTTC. It is translated as CASSGVDEQYF.

The chain uses TRBV11-3 and TRBJ1-1, with 8 bases fitting TRBD1. The CDR3 consists of 13 residues. Germline V gene sequence: CDR1 SGHNT, CDR2 YENEEA. The trim removed 3 bases at V and 8 bases at J, leaving 5 bases unmatched. CDR3 nucleotides: TGTGCCAGCAGCTTGGACAGGGTTTCAGAAGCTTTCTTT. This gives the protein CASSLDRVSEAFF.

V and J are TRBV10-3 and TRBJ1-2; D is unclear. The germline gives CDR1 ENHRY, CDR2 SYGVKD. CDR3 length: 14 residues. Trimming removed 2 bases from V and 4 bases from J, with 11 bases in between. The CDR3, as DNA: TGTGCCATCAGTGAGGAGGCGGGAACCTATGGCTACACCTTC. Translating gives CAISEEAGTYGYTF.

The chain recombines TRBV7-9 with TRBJ1-1; TRBD1 matches 8 bases. Unmatched junction bases numbered 7, after V lost 7 bases and J lost 3 bases. CDR3 size: 14 residues. Looked up from germline, CDR1 is SEHNR and CDR2 is FQNEAQ (reference sequence). The DNA for the CDR3 is TGTGCCAGCACCCTACAGGGGGGGGACACTGAAGCTTTCTTT. Translated, it gives CASTLQGGDTEAFF.

The chain employs TRBV11-3 and TRBJ2-2; D remains unclear. Per the germline V gene, CDR1 is SGHNT and CDR2 is YENEEA. This CDR3 comprises 12 residues. Trimming left V 2 bases short and J 7 bases short, with 5 bases between. Here the CDR3 reads CASSLNGGELFF. Written as DNA, the CDR3 is TGTGCCAGCAGCTTAAATGGCGGGGAGCTGTTTTTT.

In the case of this clone: Its ends do not fully match the called genes, so a read error is possible. This sequence joins TRBV5-1 and TRBJ1-1; no clear D. The CDR3 consists of 15 residues. The germline V gene has CDR1 SGHRS and CDR2 YFSETQ. CDR3 sequence (DNA): TGCGCCAGCAACTTACCTGATCAACCGAACGCTGAAGCTTTCTTT. This sequence encodes CASNLPDQPNAEAFF. The variable domain in full, with the rest retrieved from reference TRBV5-1 and TRBJ1-1, is KAGVTQTPRYLIKTRGQQVTLSCSPISGHRSVSWYQQTPGQGLQFLFEYFSETQRNKGNFPGRFSGRQFSNSRSEMNVSTLELGDSALYLCASNLPDQPNAEAFFGQGTRLTVV.

The chain combines TRBV5-4 with TRBJ2-6, with 10 bases aligning to TRBD1. V lost 3 bases and J lost 1; bases outside the gene matches: 4. This CDR3 is built from 17 residues. CDR1 is SGHNT and CDR2 is YYREEE in the germline V gene (reference sequence). The CDR3 sequence: CASSYRDRGSGANVLTF. The CDR3 DNA follows: TGTGCCAGCAGCTACCGGGACAGGGGATCTGGGGCCAACGTCCTGACTTTC.

This clone was seen only a few times. This chain uses TRBV5-5 with TRBJ2-7; no clear D. CDR1 SGHKS and CDR2 YYEKEE come from the germline V gene (reference sequence). The CDR3 totals 12 residues. The V and J ends lost 2 bases and 2 bases respectively, with 5 bases between them. The CDR3 nucleotides read TGTGCCAGCAGCTTTGGCCCCTACGAGCAGTACTTC. This gives the protein CASSFGPYEQYF.

DNA of the CDR3: TGTGCCAGCAGTGATAGAATCCTCCATGGCTACACCTTC. Residues: CASSDRILHGYTF. The genes are TRBV2 and TRBJ1-2; D is unresolved. The CDR3 loop spans 13 amino acids. Trimming left V 3 bases short and J 6 bases short, with 11 bases between. Per the germline V gene, CDR1 is SNHLY and CDR2 is FYNNEI. Looking up the rest from reference TRBV2 and TRBJ1-2 gives the full variable domain: EPEVTQTPSHQVTQMGQEVILRCVPISNHLYFYWYRQILGQKVEFLVSFYNNEISEKSEIFDDQFSVERPDGSNFTLKIRSTKLEDSAMYFCASSDRILHGYTFGSGTRLTVV.

J is TRBJ2-3 and V is TRBV29-1; 14 bases align to TRBD2. There are 15 residues in the CDR3. V lost 6 bases, J lost 2 bases, and 4 bases stayed unmatched. CDR1 is SQVTM, CDR2 ANQGSEA, per germline. CDR3 region: CSVGLAGGYTDTQYF. The CDR3 DNA follows: TGCAGCGTCGGACTAGCGGGAGGCTACACAGATACGCAGTATTTT.

Here the CDR3 reads CASSRLGLAGNEQFF. The CDR3 nucleotides are TGTGCCAGCAGCCGCTTGGGACTAGCGGGAAATGAGCAGTTCTTC. This sequence joins TRBV7-9 and TRBJ2-1; 13 positions agree with TRBD2. Losses at the gene ends were 5 bases for V and 7 bases for J; bases not matched to a gene: 5. CDR1 and CDR2 from the germline V gene are SEHNR and FQNEAQ (reference sequence). CDR3 size: 15 residues.

This clone was observed a few times. V and J are TRBV7-3 and TRBJ1-2, with a weak D call TRBD1 (6 bases). There are 13 residues in the CDR3. Between the trimmed V and J ends, which lost 3 bases and 6 bases, there was a span of 11 bases. In germline, CDR1 is SGHTA, CDR2 FQGTGA. The CDR3 region has the DNA TGTGCCAGCAGCTTTGACAGGCAGAATGGCTACACCTTC. It translates to CASSFDRQNGYTF.

This clone was seen just once. The V gene is TRBV5-1, the J gene TRBJ2-5; D not resolved. Per germline, CDR1 SGHRS and CDR2 YFSETQ. CDR3 size: 15 residues. Trimming stripped 6 bases from V and 2 bases from J, with 17 bases between. The CDR3 region has the DNA TGCGCCAGCAACCCTTTTTTTGGGCGGCAAGAGACCCAGTACTTC. Encoded protein: CASNPFFGRQETQYF. The complete variable domain, with remaining parts taken from reference TRBV5-1 and TRBJ2-5, reads KAGVTQTPRYLIKTRGQQVTLSCSPISGHRSVSWYQQTPGQGLQFLFEYFSETQRNKGNFPGRFSGRQFSNSRSEMNVSTLELGDSALYLCASNPFFGRQETQYFGPGTRLLVL.

The chain recombines TRBV28 with TRBJ2-7; no firm D call. Germline CDR1 reads MDHEN; CDR2 reads SYDVKM. The CDR3 length is 12 residues. V was trimmed by 5 bases and J by 6 bases, leaving 11 bases between them. CDR3: CASSPTQSEQYF. In nucleotides, the CDR3 is TGTGCCAGCAGTCCGACGCAGAGCGAGCAGTACTTC. Filled out from reference TRBV28 and TRBJ2-7, the complete variable domain reads DVKVTQSSRYLVKRTGEKVFLECVQDMDHENMFWYRQDPGLGLRLIYFSYDVKMKEKGDIPEGYSVSREKKERFSLILESASTNQTSMYLCASSPTQSEQYFGPGTRLTVT.

CDR3 protein: CASSPGSGPYNEQFF. In DNA, the CDR3 is TGTGCCAGCAGCCCTGGGTCAGGCCCCTACAATGAGCAGTTCTTC. The rearrangement uses TRBV9 and TRBJ2-1; unclear D gene. The CDR3 is 15 amino acids. Trimming shortened V by 4 bases and J by 2 bases, and 13 bases separated the two germline ends. Germline CDR1 and CDR2: SGDLS and YYNGEE. Looking up the rest from reference TRBV9 and TRBJ2-1 gives the full variable domain: DSGVTQTPKHLITATGQRVTLRCSPRSGDLSVYWYQQSLDQGLQFLIQYYNGEERAKGNILERFSAQQFPDLHSELNLSSLELGDSALYFCASSPGSGPYNEQFFGPGTRLTVL.